This is a list of T cell receptor beta chains from one sample in a study of blood T cell repertoires in COVID-19. Produced via immunoSEQ multiplex PCR; TCRdb's table is partial and in-frame only. Of 150,000 or so clones detected, roughly four fifths appear once; the ten largest clones hold 15%. Input material: peripheral blood. The origin of the receptors is a human donor with acute or convalescent COVID-19. The donor label of this sample is uncertain. Each CDR3 is given with its conserved first and last residue. D genes are given only for firm matches. The size entry is marked missing in some rows and otherwise reads once, few, many or a size class.

cdr3_aa	cdr3_nt	d_call	v_call	j_call	clone_size
CASSEGLFDTQYF	TGTGCCAGCAGTGAGGGACTATTCGATACGCAGTATTTT	TRBD2	TRBV6-4	TRBJ2-3	NA
CASATLSSTEAFF	TGTGCCAGCGCAACGTTATCTAGCACTGAAGCTTTCTTT	NA	TRBV6-5	TRBJ1-1	NA
CASSPQTGTVYEQYF	TGTGCCAGCAGTCCCCAAACCGGGACAGTCTACGAGCAGTACTTC	TRBD1	TRBV5-4	TRBJ2-7	NA
CASSFRSSGGGPYEQYF	TGTGCCAGCAGCTTTAGATCTAGCGGGGGGGGTCCCTACGAGCAGTACTTC	TRBD2	TRBV7-2	TRBJ2-7	NA
CAIRGDRATVGYTF	TGTGCCATCAGGGGGGACAGGGCCACGGTTGGCTACACCTTC	TRBD1	TRBV10-3	TRBJ1-2	NA
CAWSAGRAEQFF	TGTGCCTGGAGTGCAGGCAGGGCTGAGCAGTTCTTC	NA	TRBV30	TRBJ2-1	NA
CASRQDRGLGYTF	TGTGCCAGCAGACAGGACAGGGGGCTTGGCTACACCTTC	TRBD1	TRBV6-5	TRBJ1-2	once
CASSALRGNQPQHF	TGTGCCAGCAGTGCCCTCCGGGGCAATCAGCCCCAGCATTTT	NA	TRBV2	TRBJ1-5	few
CASSSGGATGELFF	TGTGCCAGCAGTAGCGGGGGGGCCACCGGGGAGCTGTTTTTT	TRBD2	TRBV2	TRBJ2-2	once
CASSPSTGGYGYTF	TGTGCCAGCAGTCCCTCGACAGGGGGCTATGGCTACACCTTC	TRBD1	TRBV6-5	TRBJ1-2	NA